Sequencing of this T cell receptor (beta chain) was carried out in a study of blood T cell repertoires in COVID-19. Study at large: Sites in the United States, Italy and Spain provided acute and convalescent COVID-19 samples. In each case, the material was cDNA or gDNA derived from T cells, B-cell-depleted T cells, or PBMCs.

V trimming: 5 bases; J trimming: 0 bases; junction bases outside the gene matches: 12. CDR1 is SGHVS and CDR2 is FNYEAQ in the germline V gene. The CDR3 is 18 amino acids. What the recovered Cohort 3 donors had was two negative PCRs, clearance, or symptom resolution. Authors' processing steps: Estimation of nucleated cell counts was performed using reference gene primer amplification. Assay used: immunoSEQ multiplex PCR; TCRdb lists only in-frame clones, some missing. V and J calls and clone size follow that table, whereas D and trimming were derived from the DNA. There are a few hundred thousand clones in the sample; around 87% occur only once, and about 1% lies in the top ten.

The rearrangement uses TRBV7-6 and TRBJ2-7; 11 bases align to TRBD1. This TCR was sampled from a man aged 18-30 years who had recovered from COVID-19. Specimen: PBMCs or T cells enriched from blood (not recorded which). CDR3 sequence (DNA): TGTGCCAGCAGCATAGGGACAGGGGGTCCCTCCTCCTCCTACGAGCAGTACTTC. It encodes CASSIGTGGPSSSYEQYF.